The 28 T cell receptor beta chains given below trace back to one sample, sequenced in a study of read filtering for tumor transcriptome and immune sequencing. Molecular barcoded adaptors covering alpha/delta and beta/gamma chains were used on 400 ng RNA. TCRdb re-called the reads with MiXCR, one entry per CDR3 protein. The data show roughly 18,000 distinct CDR3 sequences, with approximately 20% seen just once and less than 25% held by the top ten. The sequencing input was a population of CD138-negative cells sorted from bone marrow. All receptors derive from a donor at least 40 years old with multiple myeloma.

The chain employs TRBV27 and TRBJ1-1, with a possible D match to TRBD1 (5 bases). Per germline, CDR1 MNHEY and CDR2 SMNVEV (reference sequence). The CDR3 has 15 residues. The V and J ends lost 5 bases and 5 bases respectively, with 18 bases between them. The CDR3 is CASSRGGILGTEAFF. The CDR3 nucleotides are TGTGCCAGCAGTCGGGGGGGGATATTAGGGACTGAAGCTTTCTTT.

This clonotype was detected once. V usage is TRBV2 and J usage is TRBJ2-7; D gene ambiguous. The CDR3 is 13 amino acids. Germline lookup yields CDR1 SNHLY and CDR2 FYNNEI. Trimming took off 5 bases at V and 2 bases at J, with 10 bases between the two ends. The CDR3: CASSKTQTYEQYF. CDR3 nucleotide sequence: TGTGCCAGCAGTAAGACTCAAACCTACGAGCAGTACTTC.

This clonotype was seen repeatedly, ten times or more. The chain joins TRBV6-6 to TRBJ2-3, with 10 bases fitting TRBD2. The CDR3 has 16 amino acids. Germline loops: CDR1 MNHNY, CDR2 SVGAGI (reference sequence). The junction had 9 bases not matched to a gene; V was cut back by 6 bases and J by 3 bases. The CDR3 DNA follows: TGTGCCAGCAGCCCCTGGAATAGCGGGAGGACAGATACGCAGTATTTT. The encoded protein is CASSPWNSGRTDTQYF.

The table lists this clonotype with many counts. The chain recombines TRBV29-1 with TRBJ1-1, with D maybe TRBD1 (6 bases). Trimming took off 3 bases at V and 7 bases at J, with 12 bases between the two ends. The germline V gene has CDR1 SQVTM and CDR2 ANQGSEA. CDR3 size: 12 residues. CDR3 bases: TGCAGCGTTGATAAGGGGGGCCTTGAAGCTTTCTTT. Amino acid sequence: CSVDKGGLEAFF.

Note on this clonotype: A much larger clone sits a single nucleotide away, making a read error possible. The chain carries TRBV11-2 and TRBJ2-3; 10 bases match TRBD2. Germline V gene lookup returns CDR1 SGHAT and CDR2 FQNNGV. The CDR3 spans 16 residues. The CDR3 DNA sequence: TGTGCCAGCAGCTTAAGAGCGGGAGGGGGCACAGATATGCAGTATTTT. Its translation: CASSLRAGGGTDMQYF.

This clonotype has a count of ten or more. The chain joins TRBV28 to TRBJ1-6; 8 positions match TRBD1. Germline lookup yields CDR1 MDHEN and CDR2 SYDVKM. The ends lost 4 bases at V and 7 bases at J; junction bases unmatched: 12. The CDR3 is 17 amino acids. CDR3 nucleotides: TGTGCCAGCAGTTCCCCTCTGACAGGGGTCAAGAATTCACCCCTCCACTTT. Translation: CASSSPLTGVKNSPLHF.

By its share, this clonotype is large (0.1 to 1%). The chain combines TRBV5-6 with TRBJ2-7, with D perhaps assigned TRBD1 or TRBD2 (6 bases each). The CDR3 contains 15 residues. Looked up from germline, CDR1 is SGHDT and CDR2 is YYEEEE. Trimming shortened V by 1 base and J by 4 bases, and 15 bases separated the two germline ends. CDR3 loop: CASSLNRQAGYEQYF. Here the CDR3 DNA reads TGTGCCAGCAGCTTGAACCGACAGGCGGGGTACGAGCAGTACTTC.

This clonotype was recorded at least ten times. The gene calls are TRBV29-1 and TRBJ2-1; weak D call: TRBD2 (6 bases). Per germline, CDR1 SQVTM and CDR2 ANQGSEA. V shed 6 bases and J shed 6 bases, with 15 bases lying between them. CDR3 size: 13 residues. The CDR3 sequence is CSVRGSRANEQFF. The CDR3 DNA follows: TGCAGCGTCCGGGGGAGCAGAGCCAATGAGCAGTTCTTC.

The chain combines TRBV20-1 with TRBJ1-2; no definite D call. The germline V gene has CDR1 DFQATT and CDR2 SNEGSKA (reference sequence). This CDR3 is built from 13 residues. V was clipped by 6 bases and J by 4 bases, with 15 bases between them. The CDR3 spells CSASGPKVYGYTF. As DNA, the CDR3 is TGCAGTGCAAGCGGACCGAAAGTCTATGGCTACACCTTC.

This clonotype was seen ten or more times. J is TRBJ2-5 and V is TRBV5-1; weak D call: TRBD1 (6 bases). V lost 6 bases to trimming and J lost 4 bases, with 19 bases between them. Germline V gives CDR1 SGHRS, CDR2 YFSETQ. This CDR3 region has 15 residues. In DNA form, the CDR3 reads TGCGCCAGCAAGGGTTTGGCAGGGGCCGGAGAGACCCAGTACTTC. Its translation is CASKGLAGAGETQYF.

The chain is built from TRBV20-1 and TRBJ1-5; 12 positions agree with TRBD1. Germline V gives CDR1 DFQATT, CDR2 SNEGSKA (reference sequence). The CDR3 runs to 15 residues. Unmatched junction bases numbered 3, after V lost 2 bases and J lost 4 bases. The CDR3 coding sequence is TGCAGTGCTAGACCGGGACAGGGGGCAAATCAGCCCCAGCATTTT. Its translation: CSARPGQGANQPQHF.

This clonotype has a count of ten or more. The genes are TRBV29-1 and TRBJ1-3; D possibly corresponds to TRBD1 (6 bases). The CDR3 runs 13 residues. Germline lookup yields CDR1 SQVTM and CDR2 ANQGSEA. Trimming stripped 3 bases from V and 6 bases from J, with 12 bases between. CDR3 amino acids: CSVDTGLENTIYF. The CDR3 DNA is TGCAGCGTTGATACAGGGCTTGAAAACACCATATATTTT.

This clonotype was recorded many times. This chain links TRBV28 with TRBJ2-1; 11 bases agree with TRBD2. The CDR3 contains 14 residues. Germline V CDR1 and CDR2: MDHEN, SYDVKM. J lost 5 bases, V lost 4 bases, and 1 base had no gene match. The CDR3 bases are TGTGCCAGCAGTTCGGGACTAGCGGACAATGAGCAGTTCTTC. This encodes CASSSGLADNEQFF. Drawing the rest from reference TRBV28 and TRBJ2-1, the complete variable domain is DVKVTQSSRYLVKRTGEKVFLECVQDMDHENMFWYRQDPGLGLRLIYFSYDVKMKEKGDIPEGYSVSREKKERFSLILESASTNQTSMYLCASSSGLADNEQFFGPGTRLTVL.

For this clonotype: A much bigger clone sits one base away, suggesting this may be a read error. V and J are TRBV30 and TRBJ2-1; 8 bases map to TRBD1. Germline V lookup: CDR1 GTSNPN, CDR2 SVGIG (reference sequence). The J segment lost 8 bases and the V segment lost 0 bases, leaving 9 bases of the junction unmatched. The CDR3 covers 15 residues. The CDR3, as DNA: TGTGCCTGGAGTGTCCGGACAGGGCCGGGCGATGAGCAGTTCTTC. Its translation is CAWSVRTGPGDEQFF.

This clonotype is categorized as large. One end of the junction fails to match germline, which may point to a read error. The V and J genes are TRBV20-1 and TRBJ2-5, with a weak D call TRBD2 (5 bases). CDR3 size: 14 residues. Germline CDR1 is DFQATT and CDR2 is SNEGSKA (reference sequence). CDR3 in amino acids: CSVRRVGARETQYF. The DNA of the CDR3 is TGCAGTGTTAGACGGGTGGGAGCGAGGGAGACCCAGTACTTC.

About this clonotype itself: One base away lies a much larger clone, so this may be a sequencing read error. V and J are TRBV7-6 and TRBJ2-1; 7 bases map to TRBD2. V lost 1 base, J lost 6 bases, and 3 bases stayed unmatched. The CDR3 sequence is 14 residues long. Germline CDR1 reads SGHVS; CDR2 reads FNYEAQ. The DNA of the CDR3 is TGTGCCAGCAGCTTAGGATGGACTAGCAATGAGCAGTTCTTC. Translating it yields CASSLGWTSNEQFF.

This clonotype rates as medium-sized. V usage is TRBV2 and J usage is TRBJ1-6; D call uncertain. The germline CDR1 and CDR2 sequences are SNHLY and FYNNEI. Trimming shortened V by 4 bases and J by 6 bases, and 1 base separated the two germline ends. This CDR3 spans 11 amino acids. CDR3 sequence (DNA): TGTGCCAGCAGTGTTAATTCACCCCTCCACTTT. It encodes CASSVNSPLHF.

As for this clonotype: This could be a read error, since a much larger clone is one nucleotide away. The rearrangement links TRBV6-2 or TRBV6-3 to TRBJ2-5; possible D gene TRBD1, 5 bases. V shed 7 bases and J shed 5 bases, with 14 bases lying between them. Per germline, CDR1 MNHEY and CDR2 SVGEGT. CDR3 size: 13 residues. The CDR3 sequence is CASTQGSQETQYF. CDR3 in DNA: TGTGCCAGCACCCAGGGTTCTCAGGAGACCCAGTACTTC.

This clonotype was seen many times. This chain joins TRBV20-1 and TRBJ1-6; D ambiguous. Germline lookup yields CDR1 DFQATT and CDR2 SNEGSKA (reference sequence). V was trimmed by 0 bases and J by 7 bases, leaving 7 bases between them. This CDR3 has 13 residues. The CDR3: CSARERSNSPLHF. CDR3 nucleotides: TGCAGTGCTAGAGAACGGTCAAATTCACCCCTCCACTTT.

This clonotype occurred many times. The chain recombines TRBV29-1 with TRBJ2-1; 10 bases are a match to TRBD2. With 6 bases clipped from V and 0 bases from J, the junction kept 8 bases outside the gene matches. This CDR3 has 16 residues. The V gene's germline CDR1 is SQVTM and CDR2 ANQGSEA. CDR3 nucleotide sequence: TGCAGCGTCCCGGGACTAGCGCCGAGCTCCTACAATGAGCAGTTCTTC. This gives the protein CSVPGLAPSSYNEQFF.

There are many counts of this clonotype. This sequence joins TRBV7-9 and TRBJ2-2; D gene ambiguous. The CDR3 totals 16 residues. V gave up 5 bases and J gave up 2 bases, with 15 bases separating them. Germline-derived CDR1 and CDR2 are SEHNR and FQNEAQ (reference sequence). This CDR3 reads CASSPSRQSNTGELFF. In nucleotides, the CDR3 is TGTGCCAGCAGCCCCAGTAGGCAATCAAACACCGGGGAGCTGTTTTTT.

This clonotype was recorded many times. V gene TRBV25-1 combines with J gene TRBJ2-5, with a weak D call TRBD1 (6 bases). CDR3 length: 13 amino acids. CDR1 and CDR2 (germline): MGHDK, SYGVNS. The germline V and J ends were trimmed by 3 bases and 4 bases, with 9 bases remaining between them. The CDR3 DNA reads TGTGCCAGCAGTGACCAGACAGGAGAGACCCAGTACTTC. It is translated as CASSDQTGETQYF. Combining the CDR3 with reference TRBV25-1 and TRBJ2-5 gives the whole variable domain EADIYQTPRYLVIGTGKKITLECSQTMGHDKMYWYQQDPGMELHLIHYSYGVNSTEKGDLSSESTVSRIRTEHFPLTLESARPSHTSQYLCASSDQTGETQYFGPGTRLLVL.

This clonotype was seen more than once but under ten times. A far larger clone is just one base off, so this is likely a read error. The rearrangement links TRBV11-1 to TRBJ2-7; unclear D gene. Germline CDR1 reads SGHAT; CDR2 reads FQDESV (reference sequence). The CDR3 length is 13 residues. With 3 bases removed from V and 4 bases from J, the gap between germline ends came to 10 bases. The CDR3 DNA follows: TGTGCCAGCAGCTTTTGTTGGGGTTACGAGCAGTACTTC. This gives the protein CASSFCWGYEQYF.

This sequence joins TRBV6-2 or TRBV6-3 and TRBJ2-3, with a tentative D call TRBD2 (6 bases). Germline V lookup: CDR1 MNHEY, CDR2 SVGEGT. The length of the CDR3 is 13 residues. V gave up 6 bases and J gave up 7 bases, with 14 bases separating them. The CDR3 sequence: CASSPPGLYTQYF. The CDR3 DNA follows: TGTGCCAGCAGCCCCCCGGGACTCTATACGCAGTATTTT.

This clonotype was counted many times. The chain couples TRBV10-2 to TRBJ1-3; D is unresolved. Between the trimmed V and J ends, which lost 5 bases and 0 bases, there was a span of 14 bases. The CDR3 consists of 16 residues. Germline V gene sequence: CDR1 WSHSY, CDR2 SAAADI. In DNA form, the CDR3 reads TGCGCCAGCAGTCCAGCCGGGCGCTCCTCTGGAAACACCATATATTTT. Encoded protein: CASSPAGRSSGNTIYF.

The chain uses TRBV20-1 and TRBJ1-2; TRBD1 might be the D (6 bases). Germline V gene lookup returns CDR1 DFQATT and CDR2 SNEGSKA (reference sequence). The CDR3 has 13 amino acids. CDR3 residues: CSPREGGLDGYTF. The DNA of the CDR3 is TGCAGCCCGAGGGAAGGGGGGTTAGATGGCTACACCTTC.

For this clonotype: One junction end does not reproduce the germline sequence, and a read error may be involved. The J gene is TRBJ2-5, the V gene TRBV7-3; D gene uncertain. Germline CDR1 is SGHTA and CDR2 is FQGTGA. The CDR3 is 13 residues long. CDR3 residues: CASSFIHHETQYF. CDR3 DNA: TGTGCCAGCAGCTTTATACACCATGAGACCCAGTACTTC.

Within the sample, this clonotype is medium-sized. V usage is TRBV28 and J usage is TRBJ2-1; D may be TRBD2 (5 bases). V lost 6 bases and J 0 bases, leaving 15 bases between the germline ends. The germline gives CDR1 MDHEN, CDR2 SYDVKM. The CDR3 contains 16 residues. The DNA of the CDR3 is TGTGCCAGCAGGGTATCCGGACTGACCTCCTACAATGAGCAGTTCTTC. Translated, it gives CASRVSGLTSYNEQFF.